Listed below are T cell receptor beta chains from one sample, sequenced in a study of shared clonotypes between healthy human individuals. The repertoire was sequenced with immunoSEQ multiplex PCR; TCRdb's copy has only in-frame clones and lacks some. The sample has more than 550,000 clones; roughly two thirds are singletons. Sequenced input: memory CD4+ T cells sorted from blood. Source of these receptors: a woman aged 25 to 45 in good health. The CDR3 runs from the conserved cysteine through the conserved F or W. The D gene is left open where the match is weak. Rows may omit the clone size; those that give it use once, few, many or a size class.

v_call: TRBV11-1; d_call: TRBD1; j_call: TRBJ2-7; clone_size: -; cdr3_nt: TGTGCCAGCAGCTTAGCTGGTCCCGGGACAGCTACCTACGAGCAGTACTTC; cdr3_aa: CASSLAGPGTATYEQYF
v_call: TRBV5-1; d_call: -; j_call: TRBJ1-1; clone_size: -; cdr3_nt: TGCGCCAGCAGCTTCACAGCGGTCACTGAAGCTTTCTTT; cdr3_aa: CASSFTAVTEAFF
v_call: TRBV27; d_call: -; j_call: TRBJ2-7; clone_size: -; cdr3_nt: TGTGCCAGCAGTTCAAACAGGGTCGGCGAGCAGTACTTC; cdr3_aa: CASSSNRVGEQYF
v_call: TRBV28; d_call: -; j_call: TRBJ2-7; clone_size: -; cdr3_nt: TGTGCCAGCAGCACGGTCGGGAAAACCTACGAGCAGTACTTC; cdr3_aa: CASSTVGKTYEQYF
v_call: TRBV2; d_call: TRBD1; j_call: TRBJ2-1; clone_size: -; cdr3_nt: TGTGCCAGCAGGCGAGATCACTACAGGGGGCACTACAATGAGCAGTTCTTC; cdr3_aa: CASRRDHYRGHYNEQFF
v_call: TRBV30; d_call: -; j_call: TRBJ2-1; clone_size: -; cdr3_nt: TGTGCCTGGAGTCGTCCGTACAATGAGCAGTTCTTC; cdr3_aa: CAWSRPYNEQFF
v_call: TRBV2; d_call: -; j_call: TRBJ1-5; clone_size: -; cdr3_nt: TGTGCCAGCAGTGAAAACAGGATGGGGAATCAGCCCCAGCATTTT; cdr3_aa: CASSENRMGNQPQHF
v_call: TRBV27; d_call: -; j_call: TRBJ1-5; clone_size: many; cdr3_nt: TGTGCCAGCAGTTGGACCGGGGATAGCAATCAGCCCCAGCATTTT; cdr3_aa: CASSWTGDSNQPQHF
v_call: TRBV28; d_call: -; j_call: TRBJ2-1; clone_size: few; cdr3_nt: TGTGCCAGCAGCCAGAGACAGGTCGCCTACAATGAGCAGTTCTTC; cdr3_aa: CASSQRQVAYNEQFF
v_call: TRBV6-1; d_call: -; j_call: TRBJ2-3; clone_size: -; cdr3_nt: TGTGCCAGCAGTGAACGGCCCGCGGGCACAGATACGCAGTATTTT; cdr3_aa: CASSERPAGTDTQYF
v_call: TRBV27; d_call: TRBD2; j_call: TRBJ2-2; clone_size: -; cdr3_nt: TGTGCCACCGAGACTAGCGGGAGGAACACCGGGGAGCTGTTTTTT; cdr3_aa: CATETSGRNTGELFF
v_call: TRBV29-1; d_call: TRBD1; j_call: TRBJ2-7; clone_size: -; cdr3_nt: TGCAGCGTTAGGACAGGGAGATACTACGAGCAGTACTTC; cdr3_aa: CSVRTGRYYEQYF
v_call: TRBV28; d_call: -; j_call: TRBJ1-2; clone_size: -; cdr3_nt: TGTGCCAGCAGTTCACAGGGCAATGGCTACACCTTC; cdr3_aa: CASSSQGNGYTF
v_call: TRBV27; d_call: -; j_call: TRBJ2-1; clone_size: -; cdr3_nt: TGTGCCAGCAGTTTATATAGGACCTCAGGGGATGAGCAGTTCTTC; cdr3_aa: CASSLYRTSGDEQFF
v_call: TRBV28; d_call: TRBD2; j_call: TRBJ2-3; clone_size: -; cdr3_nt: TGTGCCAGCAGTCCGCCCCAACTAGCGGGAGTGAAAGATACGCAGTATTTT; cdr3_aa: CASSPPQLAGVKDTQYF
v_call: TRBV27; d_call: -; j_call: TRBJ2-7; clone_size: few; cdr3_nt: TGTGCCAGCGGGAGGCAGGGCACCTTATCCTACGAGCAGTACTTC; cdr3_aa: CASGRQGTLSYEQYF
v_call: TRBV18; d_call: TRBD2; j_call: TRBJ2-7; clone_size: -; cdr3_nt: TGTGCCAGCTCACCAAGTGGGGGGGAGAACTACGAGCAGTACTTC; cdr3_aa: CASSPSGGENYEQYF
v_call: TRBV4-1; d_call: -; j_call: TRBJ1-3; clone_size: -; cdr3_nt: TGCGCCAGCAGCCAAGAGGGGGCCAACTCTAACTCTGGAAACACCATATATTTT; cdr3_aa: CASSQEGANSNSGNTIYF
v_call: TRBV5-4; d_call: TRBD2; j_call: TRBJ2-3; clone_size: -; cdr3_nt: TGTGCCAGCAGCTCACGACTAGCACGCACAGATACGCAGTATTTT; cdr3_aa: CASSSRLARTDTQYF
v_call: TRBV29-1; d_call: -; j_call: TRBJ1-2; clone_size: -; cdr3_nt: TGCAGCGTGGGGGAGGATGCTAACTATGGCTACACCTTC; cdr3_aa: CSVGEDANYGYTF
v_call: TRBV18; d_call: TRBD2; j_call: TRBJ2-7; clone_size: -; cdr3_nt: TGTGCCAGCTCACCAGGAGCGGGAAAAGGGAACGAGCAGTACTTC; cdr3_aa: CASSPGAGKGNEQYF
v_call: TRBV7-7; d_call: TRBD2; j_call: TRBJ2-3; clone_size: few; cdr3_nt: TGTGCCAGCAGCCAGAGCGGGAACGGGGCAGATACGCAGTATTTT; cdr3_aa: CASSQSGNGADTQYF
v_call: TRBV18; d_call: -; j_call: TRBJ2-2; clone_size: once; cdr3_nt: TGTGCCAGCTCACCGGACAGTGCGAACACCGGGGAGCTGTTTTTT; cdr3_aa: CASSPDSANTGELFF
v_call: TRBV7-2; d_call: -; j_call: TRBJ1-3; clone_size: -; cdr3_nt: TGTGCCAGCAGCTCACAGGCGATCTCTGGAAACACCATATATTTT; cdr3_aa: CASSSQAISGNTIYF
v_call: TRBV7-8; d_call: -; j_call: TRBJ1-5; clone_size: few; cdr3_nt: TGTGCCAGCAGCTTATACACCAATCAGCCCCAGCATTTT; cdr3_aa: CASSLYTNQPQHF
v_call: TRBV10-1; d_call: TRBD1; j_call: TRBJ2-2; clone_size: few; cdr3_nt: TGCGCCAGCAGTGGCCCAGGACAGGGGACCGGGGAGCTGTTTTTT; cdr3_aa: CASSGPGQGTGELFF
v_call: TRBV11-3; d_call: -; j_call: TRBJ1-4; clone_size: -; cdr3_nt: TGTGCCAGCAGCGTTGGAAGAAGCGAAAAACTGTTTTTT; cdr3_aa: CASSVGRSEKLFF
v_call: TRBV4-2; d_call: -; j_call: TRBJ2-7; clone_size: -; cdr3_nt: TGTGCCAGCAGCCAAGATGTCGGATACGAGCAGTACTTC; cdr3_aa: CASSQDVGYEQYF
v_call: TRBV25-1; d_call: TRBD1; j_call: TRBJ1-1; clone_size: few; cdr3_nt: TGTGCCAGCAGTGAATTTTCTCCGGGACAGGGGCTGAACACTGAAGCTTTCTTT; cdr3_aa: CASSEFSPGQGLNTEAFF